The present T cell receptor beta chain was sequenced within a study of cytomegalovirus exposure and HLA in healthy donors. With 60 Vbeta and 13 Jbeta primers, the PCR was carried out. TCRdb's table, derived via immunoSEQ multiplex PCR, lists solely in-frame clones and lacks some. Seen here are 150,000 to 200,000 clones, about 70% observed once, and the top ten hold approximately 2.8%. On this clone: The antigen is undetermined.

The germline V gene has CDR1 SQVTM and CDR2 ANQGSEA. CDR3 size: 15 residues. V lost 2 bases to trimming and J lost 4 bases; unmatched junction nucleotides: 8. General observations from the study: When a later analysis compared HLA-associated TCR beta chains with equally common others, the HLA-associated chains turned out to be more clonally expanded and to have lower generation probabilities. A later analysis by the authors found several of the most significant clusters apparently linked to common viral pathogens.

This receptor was obtained from a male donor in good health and CMV-seronegative. The chain couples TRBV29-1 to TRBJ1-2; the match to TRBD1 covers 9 bases. The sample consisted of PBMCs. The CDR3 sequence: CSVELLQGARYGYTF. CDR3 nucleotide sequence: TGCAGCGTTGAACTACTACAGGGGGCTCGCTATGGCTACACCTTC.